The entry below describes one T cell receptor (beta chain). The source of the sample is a study of blood T cell repertoires in COVID-19. V dropped 7 bases and J dropped 1 base, with 16 bases sitting between them. The V gene's germline CDR1 is SNHLY and CDR2 FYNNEI. The CDR3 is 15 amino acids. The protocol was immunoSEQ multiplex PCR, while the TCRdb copy is restricted to in-frame clones and leaves out a portion. The sample yields some 27,000 clones, roughly 84% seen once. Sequenced input: peripheral blood. The receptor was isolated from a human donor in a cohort sampled during active COVID-19. The donor label of this sample is uncertain. The rearrangement joins TRBV2 to TRBJ1-1, with a tentative D call TRBD1 (5 bases). CDR3 amino acids: CASTPSQGRNTEAFF. For the CDR3, the DNA is TGTGCCAGCACTCCCTCCCAGGGTCGGAACACTGAAGCTTTCTTT.